Sequencing of this T cell receptor (beta chain) was carried out in a study of cytotoxic CD8 clonotypes in ibrutinib-treated CLL. Study background: Among the patients, 10 to 11 presented as relapsed/refractory and fewer than 16 as treatment-naive; approximately 17 showed unmutated IGHV. Study outcomes and limitations: Public clonotypes proved infrequent, and on treatment they shrank or remained steady.

The intended depth for sequencing was 1 in 200,000 to 1 in 1 million T cells. The table came from immunoSEQ multiplex PCR; TCRdb's copy has only in-frame clones and leaves some out. The repertoire holds approximately 280,000 clones, with 76% as singletons. A remark on this clone: Antigen: not known.

The V segment lost 2 bases and the J segment 2 bases; nucleotides outside the gene matches: 7. There are 17 residues in the CDR3. CDR1 is MNHNS, CDR2 SASEGT, per germline. The V gene is TRBV6-1, the J gene TRBJ2-1, with 9 bases matching TRBD1. The sequences come from PBMCs, collected at disease progression, from a patient treated with ibrutinib. This receptor was obtained from a human donor with chronic lymphocytic leukemia. The CDR3 spells CASSEPGTGGPYNEQFF. CDR3 nucleotide sequence: TGTGCCAGCAGTGAACCGGGTACAGGGGGCCCCTACAATGAGCAGTTCTTC.